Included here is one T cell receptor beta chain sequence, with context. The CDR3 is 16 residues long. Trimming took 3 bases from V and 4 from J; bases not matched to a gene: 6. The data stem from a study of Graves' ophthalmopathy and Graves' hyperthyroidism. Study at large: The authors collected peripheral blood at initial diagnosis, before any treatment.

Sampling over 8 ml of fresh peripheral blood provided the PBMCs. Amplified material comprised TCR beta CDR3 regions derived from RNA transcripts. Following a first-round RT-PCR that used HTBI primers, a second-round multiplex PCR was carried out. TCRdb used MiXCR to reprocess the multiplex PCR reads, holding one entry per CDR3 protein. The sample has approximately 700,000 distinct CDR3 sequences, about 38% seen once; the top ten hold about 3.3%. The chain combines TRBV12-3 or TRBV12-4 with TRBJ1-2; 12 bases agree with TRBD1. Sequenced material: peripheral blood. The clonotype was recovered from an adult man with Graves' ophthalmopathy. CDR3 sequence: CASSFGTGGGGYGYTF. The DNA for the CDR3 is TGTGCCAGCAGTTTCGGGACAGGGGGCGGTGGCTATGGCTACACCTTC.